This T cell receptor beta chain stems from a study of blood T cell repertoires in COVID-19. Generated by immunoSEQ multiplex PCR, the TCRdb table keeps only in-frame clones and is missing some. Of around 300,000 clones listed, around 87% are singletons. Germline assignment: CDR1 MDHEN and CDR2 SYDVKM. This CDR3 region has 16 residues. Trimming removed 1 base from V and 3 bases from J; junction bases left unmatched: 6. Sequenced material: peripheral blood. This receptor was taken from a woman in her fifties or sixties with active or convalescent COVID-19. V is TRBV28 and J is TRBJ2-1; 7 positions match TRBD2. CDR3 DNA: TGTGCCAGCAGTTTATCGGGCGGGAGTTACTACAATGAGCAGTTCTTC. Its protein product is CASSLSGGSYYNEQFF.